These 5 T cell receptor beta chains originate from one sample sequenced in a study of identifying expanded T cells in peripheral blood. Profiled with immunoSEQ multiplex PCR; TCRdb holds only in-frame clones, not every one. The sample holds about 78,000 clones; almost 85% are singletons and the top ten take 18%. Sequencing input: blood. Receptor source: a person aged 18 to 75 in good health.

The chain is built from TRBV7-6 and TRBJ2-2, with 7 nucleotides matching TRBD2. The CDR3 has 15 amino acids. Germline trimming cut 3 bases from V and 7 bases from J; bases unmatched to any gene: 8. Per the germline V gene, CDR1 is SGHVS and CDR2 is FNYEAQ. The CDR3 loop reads CASSFSREGNGELFF. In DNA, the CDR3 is TGTGCCAGCAGCTTCTCGAGGGAGGGCAACGGGGAGCTGTTTTTT.

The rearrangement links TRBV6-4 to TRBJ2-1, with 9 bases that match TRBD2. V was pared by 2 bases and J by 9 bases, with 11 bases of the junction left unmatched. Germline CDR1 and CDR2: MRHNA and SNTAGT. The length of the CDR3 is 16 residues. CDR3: CASSDQGREGRGEQFF. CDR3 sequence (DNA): TGTGCCAGCAGTGACCAGGGGCGGGAGGGCCGTGGTGAGCAGTTCTTC.

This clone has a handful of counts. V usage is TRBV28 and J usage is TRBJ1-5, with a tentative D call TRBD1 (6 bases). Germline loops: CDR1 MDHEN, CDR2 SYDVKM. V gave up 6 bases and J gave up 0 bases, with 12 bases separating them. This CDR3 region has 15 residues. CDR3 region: CASRRGGHSNQPQHF. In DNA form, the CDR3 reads TGTGCCAGCAGAAGGGGGGGACATAGCAATCAGCCCCAGCATTTT. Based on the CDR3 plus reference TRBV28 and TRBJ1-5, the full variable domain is DVKVTQSSRYLVKRTGEKVFLECVQDMDHENMFWYRQDPGLGLRLIYFSYDVKMKEKGDIPEGYSVSREKKERFSLILESASTNQTSMYLCASRRGGHSNQPQHFGDGTRLSIL.

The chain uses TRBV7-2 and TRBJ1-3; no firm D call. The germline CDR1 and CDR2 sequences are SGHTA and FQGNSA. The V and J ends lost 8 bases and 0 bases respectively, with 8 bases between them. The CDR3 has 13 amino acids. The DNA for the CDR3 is TGTGCCAGCCGAACTTCCTCTGGAAACACCATATATTTT. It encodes CASRTSSGNTIYF.

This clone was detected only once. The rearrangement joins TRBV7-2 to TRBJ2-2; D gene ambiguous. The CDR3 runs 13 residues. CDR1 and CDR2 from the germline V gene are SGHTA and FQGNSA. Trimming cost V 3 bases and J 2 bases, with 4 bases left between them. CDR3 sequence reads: CASSFRNTGELFF. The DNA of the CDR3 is TGTGCCAGCAGCTTTAGAAACACCGGGGAGCTGTTTTTT.